This T cell receptor beta chain was observed in a study of cytomegalovirus exposure and HLA in healthy donors. Vbeta (60) and Jbeta (13) primers were used in the PCR. Data came from immunoSEQ multiplex PCR; TCRdb stores just in-frame clones and leaves some out. The sample contains about 140,000 clones, roughly 79% of which appear only once. Concerning this clone itself: The antigen is undetermined.

The study, taken as a whole, reports: Overall, approximately 150 TCR beta chains were annotated as cytomegalovirus-associated.

Germline CDR1 reads MGHDK; CDR2 reads SYGVNS. J lost 5 bases, V lost 7 bases, and 6 bases had no gene match. The CDR3 is 13 residues long. Sequencing was carried out using PBMCs. This chain joins TRBV25-1 and TRBJ2-5, with 8 bases aligning to TRBD2. The clonotype comes from a man aged 30 to 45 in good health and CMV-seropositive. The CDR3 loop is CASTGLGVETQYF. The CDR3 DNA is TGTGCCAGCACGGGACTAGGGGTGGAGACCCAGTACTTC.